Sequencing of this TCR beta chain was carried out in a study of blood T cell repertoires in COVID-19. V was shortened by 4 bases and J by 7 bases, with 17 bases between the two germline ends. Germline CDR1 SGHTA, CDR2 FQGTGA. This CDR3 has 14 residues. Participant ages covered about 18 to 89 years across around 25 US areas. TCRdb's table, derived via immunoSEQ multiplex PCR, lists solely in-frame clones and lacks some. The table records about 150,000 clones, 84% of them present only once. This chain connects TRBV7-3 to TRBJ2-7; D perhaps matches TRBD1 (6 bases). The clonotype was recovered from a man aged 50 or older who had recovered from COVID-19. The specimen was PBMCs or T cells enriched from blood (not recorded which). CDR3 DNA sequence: TGTGCCAGCAGCTCAACGGGACACGGTGGGGAGCAGTACTTC. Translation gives CASSSTGHGGEQYF. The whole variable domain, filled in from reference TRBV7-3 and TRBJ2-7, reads GAGVSQTPSNKVTEKGKYVELRCDPISGHTALYWYRQSLGQGPEFLIYFQGTGAADDSGLPNDRFFAVRPEGSVSTLKIQRTERGDSAVYLCASSSTGHGGEQYFGPGTRLTVT.